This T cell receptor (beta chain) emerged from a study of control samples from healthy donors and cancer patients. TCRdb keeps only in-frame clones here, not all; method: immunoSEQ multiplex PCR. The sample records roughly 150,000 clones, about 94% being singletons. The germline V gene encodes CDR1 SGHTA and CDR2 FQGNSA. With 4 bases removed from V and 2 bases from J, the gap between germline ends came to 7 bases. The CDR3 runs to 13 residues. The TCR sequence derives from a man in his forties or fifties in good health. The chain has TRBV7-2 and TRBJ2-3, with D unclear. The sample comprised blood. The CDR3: CASSSQYTDTQYF. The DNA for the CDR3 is TGTGCCAGCAGCTCTCAATACACAGATACGCAGTATTTT.